This T cell receptor (beta chain) was sequenced in a study of technical replicates of blood from a few donors. The ends were cut back, 1 base at V and 2 bases at J, with 9 bases in the middle. Looked up from germline, CDR1 is SQVTM and CDR2 is ANQGSEA. The CDR3 is 13 amino acids. Clones were read by immunoSEQ multiplex PCR, and TCRdb kept only the in-frame ones, dropping some. The table lists tens of thousands of clones, 94% of them singletons. The chain employs TRBV29-1 and TRBJ2-7; no clear D. The sequenced material came from T cells isolated from PBMCs. The receptor's source is a human donor in good health. CDR3 coding DNA: TGCAGCGTTGAAGCCACGGGTACCTACGAGCAGTACTTC. Translation: CSVEATGTYEQYF.